This TCR beta chain was recovered during a study of identical twins. Study-level results: Zero-insertion analyses might be partly confounded by invariant T cells like MAIT and iNKT.

The V gene's germline CDR1 is SGHRS and CDR2 YFSETQ. The CDR3 loop spans 15 amino acids. Trimming left V 1 base short and J 4 bases short, with 11 bases between. With template switching, a universal primer site was added, and the cDNA carried unique molecular identifiers. TCRdb processed the 5' RACE reads anew with MiXCR; each CDR3 protein has one entry. The data hold some 660,000 distinct CDR3 sequences, with less than 10% observed a single time. This clonotype was picked up many times. No antigen is known for it. No donor was unhealthy or non-Caucasian. The sample was also linked to a second study, of yellow fever vaccine responses in identical twins.

The receptor was isolated from a woman younger than 35 in good health. The V and J genes are TRBV5-1 and TRBJ1-4, with D possibly matching TRBD1 (5 bases). The sample was PBMCs. Here the CDR3 reads CASSLLGLRNEKLFF. In DNA, the CDR3 is TGCGCCAGCAGCTTGTTGGGACTACGTAATGAAAAACTGTTTTTT. Full variable domain (rest looked up from reference TRBV5-1 and TRBJ1-4): KAGVTQTPRYLIKTRGQQVTLSCSPISGHRSVSWYQQTPGQGLQFLFEYFSETQRNKGNFPGRFSGRQFSNSRSEMNVSTLELGDSALYLCASSLLGLRNEKLFFGSGTQLSVL.